The TCR beta chain described here comes from a study of molecular identifiers for immune sequencing clone quantification. Study summary: Replicate RNA came from about 19,000 or 110,000 naive CD8 cells and was split five ways, and four parts were sequenced.

Study findings and constraints: Detection of one spiked Jurkat cell's TCR RNA reportedly worked in 1 million or so naive cells.

Sorting captured naive CD8 T cells as CD8+CD4-CCR7+CD45RA+. This CDR3 comprises 14 residues. Germline CDR1 and CDR2: MNHEY and SVGAGI. Trimming removed 3 bases from V and 3 bases from J, with 10 bases in between. This clonotype has just a few counts. Its antigen is not identified. Previously described methods with listed TCR primers produced the bulk TCR libraries. TCRdb re-called the PCR reads with MiXCR, one entry per CDR3 protein. The table records more than 450,000 distinct CDR3 sequences, roughly 25% of them present only once. Material: naive CD8+ T cells from blood, with Jurkat cell RNA spiked in. Regarding subset: FACS-sorted CD8+CD4-CCR7+CD45RA+ naive T cells. This clonotype was sampled from a human donor in good health. Some libraries in this study had Jurkat cell RNA spiked in. The rearrangement uses TRBV6-5 and TRBJ2-3, with a possible D match to TRBD2 (6 bases). The CDR3 region has the DNA TGTGCCAGCAGTTATGGTGGGACTACAGATACGCAGTATTTT. It yields the protein CASSYGGTTDTQYF.